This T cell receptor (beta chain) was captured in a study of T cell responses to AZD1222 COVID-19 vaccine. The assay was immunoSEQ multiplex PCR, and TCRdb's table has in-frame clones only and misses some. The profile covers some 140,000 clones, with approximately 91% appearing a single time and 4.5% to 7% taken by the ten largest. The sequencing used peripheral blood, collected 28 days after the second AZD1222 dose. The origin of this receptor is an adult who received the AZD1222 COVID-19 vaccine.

The CDR3 coding sequence is TGTGCCAGCAGCTTGGGCCCAGGGGGTAATTCACCCCTCCACTTT. This gives the protein CASSLGPGGNSPLHF. The gene calls are TRBV7-9 and TRBJ1-6; 7 positions agree with TRBD1. CDR1 and CDR2 (germline): SEHNR, FQNEAQ (reference sequence). After removal of 3 bases from V and 6 bases from J, the junction contained 5 bases not matched to a gene. This CDR3 is built from 15 residues.